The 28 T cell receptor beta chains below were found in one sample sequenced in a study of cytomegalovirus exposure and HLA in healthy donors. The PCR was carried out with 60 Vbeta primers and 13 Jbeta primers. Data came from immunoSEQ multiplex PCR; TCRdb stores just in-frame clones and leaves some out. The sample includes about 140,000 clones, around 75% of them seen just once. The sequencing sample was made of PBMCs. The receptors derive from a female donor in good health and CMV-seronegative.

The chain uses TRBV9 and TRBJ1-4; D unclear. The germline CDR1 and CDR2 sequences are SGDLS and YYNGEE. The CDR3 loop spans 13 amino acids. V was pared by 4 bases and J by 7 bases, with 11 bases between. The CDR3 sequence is CASSPREGEKLFF. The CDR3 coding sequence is TGTGCCAGCAGCCCCCGGGAGGGTGAAAAACTGTTTTTT.

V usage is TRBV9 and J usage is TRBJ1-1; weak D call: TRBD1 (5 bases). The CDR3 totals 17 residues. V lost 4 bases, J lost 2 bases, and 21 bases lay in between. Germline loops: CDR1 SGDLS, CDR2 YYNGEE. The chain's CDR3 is CASSTSPLGVFNTEAFF. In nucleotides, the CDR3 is TGTGCCAGCAGCACCTCTCCCTTAGGGGTCTTTAACACTGAAGCTTTCTTT.

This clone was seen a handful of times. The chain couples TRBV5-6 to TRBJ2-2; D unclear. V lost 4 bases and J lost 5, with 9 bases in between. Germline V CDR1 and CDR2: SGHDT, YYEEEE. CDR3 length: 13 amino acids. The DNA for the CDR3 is TGTGCCAGCAGCCACGGCAGGACCGGGGAGCTGTTTTTT. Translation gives CASSHGRTGELFF.

The CDR3 DNA sequence: TGTGCCAGCAGTGAAGCGAAGGGCGGGAGAAGATACGAGCAGTACTTC. Its translation: CASSEAKGGRRYEQYF. This chain connects TRBV6-1 to TRBJ2-7, with 7 nucleotides matching TRBD2. This CDR3 is built from 16 residues. The V and J ends lost 0 bases and 4 bases, in that order; junction bases with no gene match: 9. Germline CDR1 is MNHNS and CDR2 is SASEGT.

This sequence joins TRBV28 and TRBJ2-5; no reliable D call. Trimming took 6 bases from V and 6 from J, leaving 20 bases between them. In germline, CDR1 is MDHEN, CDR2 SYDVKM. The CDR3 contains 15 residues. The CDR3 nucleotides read TGTGCCAGCAGCCCAGCCGCTTCCAGGTTCCAGACCCAGTACTTC. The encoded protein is CASSPAASRFQTQYF.

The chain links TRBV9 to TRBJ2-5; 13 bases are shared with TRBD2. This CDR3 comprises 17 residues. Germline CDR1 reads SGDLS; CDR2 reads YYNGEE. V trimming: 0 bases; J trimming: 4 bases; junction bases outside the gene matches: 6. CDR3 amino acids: CASSVATSGRAGETQYF. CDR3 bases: TGTGCCAGCAGCGTAGCTACTAGCGGGAGGGCCGGAGAGACCCAGTACTTC.

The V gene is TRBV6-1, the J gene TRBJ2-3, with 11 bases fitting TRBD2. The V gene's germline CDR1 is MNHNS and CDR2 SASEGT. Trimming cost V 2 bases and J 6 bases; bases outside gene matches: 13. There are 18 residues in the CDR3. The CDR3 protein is CASSEIPTLAGAGDTQYF. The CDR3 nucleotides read TGTGCCAGCAGTGAAATCCCCACACTAGCGGGAGCGGGGGATACGCAGTATTTT.

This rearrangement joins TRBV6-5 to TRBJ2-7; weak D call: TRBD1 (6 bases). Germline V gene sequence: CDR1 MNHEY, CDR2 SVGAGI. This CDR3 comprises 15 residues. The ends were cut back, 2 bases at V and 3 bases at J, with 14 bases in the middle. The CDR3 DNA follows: TGTGCCAGCAGTTACGGACCAGGGGACCTCTACGAGCAGTACTTC. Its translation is CASSYGPGDLYEQYF.

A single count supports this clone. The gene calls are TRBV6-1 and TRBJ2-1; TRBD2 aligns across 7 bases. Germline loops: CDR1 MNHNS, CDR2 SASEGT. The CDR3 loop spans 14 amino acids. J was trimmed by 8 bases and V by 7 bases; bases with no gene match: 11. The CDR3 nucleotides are TGTGCCAGCATCACAGCGCGGGAGAGGGATGAGCAGTTCTTC. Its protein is CASITARERDEQFF.

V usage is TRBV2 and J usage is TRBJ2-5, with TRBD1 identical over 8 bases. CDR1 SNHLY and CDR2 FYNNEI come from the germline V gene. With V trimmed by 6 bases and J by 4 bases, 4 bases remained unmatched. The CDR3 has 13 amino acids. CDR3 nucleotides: TGTGCCAGCAGGGGACAGGTCGGAGAGACCCAGTACTTC. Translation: CASRGQVGETQYF.

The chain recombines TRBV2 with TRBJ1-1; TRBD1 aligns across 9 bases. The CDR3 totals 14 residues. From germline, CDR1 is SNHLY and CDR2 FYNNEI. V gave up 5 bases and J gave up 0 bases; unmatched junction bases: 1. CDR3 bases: TGTGCCAGCAGTTACAGGGGGCTGAACACTGAAGCTTTCTTT. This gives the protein CASSYRGLNTEAFF.

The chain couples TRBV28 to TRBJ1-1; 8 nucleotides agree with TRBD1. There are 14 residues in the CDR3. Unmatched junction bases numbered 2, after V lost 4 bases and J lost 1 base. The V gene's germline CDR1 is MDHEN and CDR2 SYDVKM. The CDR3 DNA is TGTGCCAGCAGTTCGACAGGGGAGAACACTGAAGCTTTCTTT. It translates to CASSSTGENTEAFF.

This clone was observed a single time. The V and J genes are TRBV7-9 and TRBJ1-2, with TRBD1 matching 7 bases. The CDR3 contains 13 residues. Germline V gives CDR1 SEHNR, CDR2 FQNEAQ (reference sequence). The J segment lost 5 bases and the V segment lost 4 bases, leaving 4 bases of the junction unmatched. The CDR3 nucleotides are TGTGCCAGCAGCTCGCAGGGGGTTTATGGCTACACCTTC. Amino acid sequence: CASSSQGVYGYTF.

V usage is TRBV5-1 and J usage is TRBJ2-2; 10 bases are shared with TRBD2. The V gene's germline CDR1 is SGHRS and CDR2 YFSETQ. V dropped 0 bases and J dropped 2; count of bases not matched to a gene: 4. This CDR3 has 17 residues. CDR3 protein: CASSLVASGSNTGELFF. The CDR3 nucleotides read TGCGCCAGCAGCTTGGTGGCTAGCGGGAGTAACACCGGGGAGCTGTTTTTT. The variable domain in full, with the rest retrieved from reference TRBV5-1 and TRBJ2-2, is KAGVTQTPRYLIKTRGQQVTLSCSPISGHRSVSWYQQTPGQGLQFLFEYFSETQRNKGNFPGRFSGRQFSNSRSEMNVSTLELGDSALYLCASSLVASGSNTGELFFGEGSRLTVL.

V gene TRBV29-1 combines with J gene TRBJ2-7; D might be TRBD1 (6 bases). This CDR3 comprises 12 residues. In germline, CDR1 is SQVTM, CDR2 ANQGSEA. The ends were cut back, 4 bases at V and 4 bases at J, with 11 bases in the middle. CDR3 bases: TGCAGCGTTGGTGGCCAGGGGTACGAGCAGTACTTC. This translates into CSVGGQGYEQYF.

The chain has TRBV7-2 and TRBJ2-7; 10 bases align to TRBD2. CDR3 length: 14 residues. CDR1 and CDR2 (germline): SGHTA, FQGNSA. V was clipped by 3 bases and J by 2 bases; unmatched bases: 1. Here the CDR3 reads CASSLGLATYEQYF. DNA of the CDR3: TGTGCCAGCAGCTTGGGACTAGCGACCTACGAGCAGTACTTC.

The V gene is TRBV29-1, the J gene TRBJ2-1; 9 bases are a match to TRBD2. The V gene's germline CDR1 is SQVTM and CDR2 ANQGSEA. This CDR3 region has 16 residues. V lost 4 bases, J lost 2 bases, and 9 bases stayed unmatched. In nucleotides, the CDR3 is TGCAGCGTTGTACCACAGACTAGCGGAACCTACAATGAGCAGTTCTTC. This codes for CSVVPQTSGTYNEQFF.

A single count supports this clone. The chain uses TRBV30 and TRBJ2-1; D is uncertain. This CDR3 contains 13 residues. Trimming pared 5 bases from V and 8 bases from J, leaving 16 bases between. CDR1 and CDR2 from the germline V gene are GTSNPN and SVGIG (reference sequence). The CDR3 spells CAWRQGLGDEQFF. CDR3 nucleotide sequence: TGTGCCTGGCGTCAAGGCCTGGGCGATGAGCAGTTCTTC.

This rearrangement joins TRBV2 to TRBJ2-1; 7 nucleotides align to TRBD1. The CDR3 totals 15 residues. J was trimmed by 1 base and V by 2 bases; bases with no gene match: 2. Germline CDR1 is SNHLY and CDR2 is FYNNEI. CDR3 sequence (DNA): TGTGCCAGCAGTGAAAACAGGGGTTCCTACAATGAGCAGTTCTTC. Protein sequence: CASSENRGSYNEQFF.

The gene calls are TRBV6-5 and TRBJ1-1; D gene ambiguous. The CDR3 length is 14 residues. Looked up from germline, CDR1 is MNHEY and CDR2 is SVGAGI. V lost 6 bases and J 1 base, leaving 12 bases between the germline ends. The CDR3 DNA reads TGTGCCAGCAGGGGGATTGGAGGGAACACTGAAGCTTTCTTT. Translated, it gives CASRGIGGNTEAFF.

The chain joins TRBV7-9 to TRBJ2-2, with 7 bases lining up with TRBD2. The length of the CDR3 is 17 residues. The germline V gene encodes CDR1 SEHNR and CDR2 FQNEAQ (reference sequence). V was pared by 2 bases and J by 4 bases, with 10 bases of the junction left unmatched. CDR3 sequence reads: CASSLPSSGYRTGELFF. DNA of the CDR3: TGTGCCAGCAGCTTACCATCTAGCGGATACCGCACCGGGGAGCTGTTTTTT. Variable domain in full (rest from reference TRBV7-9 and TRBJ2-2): DTGVSQNPRHKITKRGQNVTFRCDPISEHNRLYWYRQTLGQGPEFLTYFQNEAQLEKSRLLSDRFSAERPKGSFSTLEIQRTEQGDSAMYLCASSLPSSGYRTGELFFGEGSRLTVL.

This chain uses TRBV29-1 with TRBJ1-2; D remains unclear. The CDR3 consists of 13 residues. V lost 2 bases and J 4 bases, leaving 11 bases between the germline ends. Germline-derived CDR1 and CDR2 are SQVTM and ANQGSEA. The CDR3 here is CSVERSGSYGYTF. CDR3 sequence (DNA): TGCAGCGTTGAAAGGTCGGGGAGCTATGGCTACACCTTC.

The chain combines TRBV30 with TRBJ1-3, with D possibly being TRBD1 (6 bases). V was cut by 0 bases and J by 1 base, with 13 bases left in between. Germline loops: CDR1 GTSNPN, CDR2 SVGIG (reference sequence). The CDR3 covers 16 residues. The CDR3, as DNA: TGTGCCTGGAGTGTAAGGGGGTTTGGGTCTGGAAACACCATATATTTT. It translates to CAWSVRGFGSGNTIYF.

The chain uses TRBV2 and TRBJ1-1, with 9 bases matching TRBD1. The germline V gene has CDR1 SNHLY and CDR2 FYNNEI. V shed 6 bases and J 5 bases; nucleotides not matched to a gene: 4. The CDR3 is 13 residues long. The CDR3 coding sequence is TGTGCCAGCAGGGACAGGGGAACAACTGAAGCTTTCTTT. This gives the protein CASRDRGTTEAFF.

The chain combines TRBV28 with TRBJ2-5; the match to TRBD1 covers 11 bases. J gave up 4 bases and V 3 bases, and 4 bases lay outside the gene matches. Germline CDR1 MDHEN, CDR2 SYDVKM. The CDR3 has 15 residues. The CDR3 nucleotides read TGTGCCAGCAGTTTCTCCGGGACAGGGGGAGAGACCCAGTACTTC. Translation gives CASSFSGTGGETQYF.

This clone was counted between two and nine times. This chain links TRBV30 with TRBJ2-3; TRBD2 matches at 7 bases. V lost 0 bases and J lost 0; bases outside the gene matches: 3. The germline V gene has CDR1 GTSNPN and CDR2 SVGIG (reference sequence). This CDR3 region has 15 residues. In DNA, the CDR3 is TGTGCCTGGAGTGTGAGCGGGACCAGCACAGATACGCAGTATTTT. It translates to CAWSVSGTSTDTQYF.

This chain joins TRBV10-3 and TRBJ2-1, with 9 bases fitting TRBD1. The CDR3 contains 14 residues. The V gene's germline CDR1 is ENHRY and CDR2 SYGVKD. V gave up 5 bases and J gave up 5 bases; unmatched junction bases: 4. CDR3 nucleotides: TGTGCCATCAGTAGGGGACAGGGAGACAATGAGCAGTTCTTC. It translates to CAISRGQGDNEQFF.

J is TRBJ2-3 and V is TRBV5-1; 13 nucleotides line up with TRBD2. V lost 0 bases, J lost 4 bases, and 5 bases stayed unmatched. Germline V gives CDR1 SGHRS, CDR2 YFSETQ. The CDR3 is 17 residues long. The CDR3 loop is CASSLGRTSGSSDTQYF. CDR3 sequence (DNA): TGCGCCAGCAGCTTGGGGCGGACTAGCGGGAGCTCAGATACGCAGTATTTT.